Presented here are 20 T cell receptor beta chains from one specimen sequenced in a study of blood T cell repertoires in COVID-19. The table came from immunoSEQ multiplex PCR; TCRdb's copy has only in-frame clones and leaves some out. The sample includes about 150,000 clones, more than 65% of them seen just once. Sequenced material: peripheral blood. Receptors were obtained from a woman aged 50 to 60 in a cohort sampled during active or convalescent COVID-19.

The genes are TRBV6-6 and TRBJ2-3, with D perhaps matching TRBD1 (6 bases). Germline values: CDR1 MNHNY, CDR2 SVGAGI (reference sequence). The CDR3 has 13 residues. V lost 6 bases, J lost 6 bases, and 13 bases lay in between. This CDR3 reads CASRNRDGDTQYF. The CDR3 region has the DNA TGTGCCAGCAGAAACAGGGATGGGGATACGCAGTATTTT.

The gene calls are TRBV19 and TRBJ2-3; the match to TRBD2 covers 15 bases. CDR1 and CDR2 (germline): LNHDA, SQIVND (reference sequence). The CDR3 totals 18 residues. With V trimmed by 0 bases and J by 0 bases, 1 base remained unmatched. The CDR3 region is CASSIEGTSGGSTDTQYF. In nucleotides, the CDR3 is TGTGCCAGTAGTATAGAAGGGACTAGCGGGGGGAGCACAGATACGCAGTATTTT.

The chain has TRBV19 and TRBJ2-3, with a possible D match to TRBD2 (5 bases). CDR1 is LNHDA and CDR2 is SQIVND in the germline V gene (reference sequence). The CDR3 sequence is 14 residues long. V lost 9 bases to trimming and J lost 0 bases, with 13 bases between them. CDR3 in DNA: TGTGCCAGCTCCAACAGAGGGAGCACAGATACGCAGTATTTT. Translation gives CASSNRGSTDTQYF.

The chain is built from TRBV3-1 (or the pseudogene TRBV3-2) and TRBJ1-4; 7 bases are a match to TRBD1. The CDR3 runs 18 residues. The germline V gene has CDR1 LGHDT and CDR2 YNNKEL (reference sequence). Trimming cost V 6 bases and J 0 bases; bases outside gene matches: 13. In nucleotides, the CDR3 is TGTGCCAGCAGTGGCGGGACAGCCACCCGTGCAACTAATGAAAAACTGTTTTTT. Translating it yields CASSGGTATRATNEKLFF.

This sequence joins TRBV27 and TRBJ1-2; D is unresolved. The CDR3 runs 13 residues. V was trimmed by 5 bases and J by 7 bases, leaving 14 bases between them. Germline-derived CDR1 and CDR2 are MNHEY and SMNVEV (reference sequence). This CDR3 reads CASSRVGSVGYTF. CDR3 coding DNA: TGTGCCAGCAGTAGGGTGGGGAGCGTTGGCTACACCTTC.

The chain links TRBV7-2 to TRBJ2-2, with D hard to call. Per germline, CDR1 SGHTA and CDR2 FQGNSA. This CDR3 contains 12 residues. With 4 bases removed from V and 3 bases from J, the gap between germline ends came to 3 bases. CDR3 DNA sequence: TGTGCCAGCAGCTCCTACACCGGGGAGCTGTTTTTT. It yields the protein CASSSYTGELFF.

This clone was counted a few times. The J gene is TRBJ1-1, the V gene TRBV3-1 (or the pseudogene TRBV3-2); TRBD1 matches 7 bases. The germline CDR1 and CDR2 sequences are LGHDT and YNNKEL (reference sequence). Losses at the gene ends were 0 bases for V and 1 base for J; bases not matched to a gene: 11. The CDR3 runs 18 residues. CDR3 region: CASSQDWGRGFTNTEAFF. The CDR3 bases are TGTGCCAGCAGCCAAGATTGGGGCAGGGGGTTTACGAACACTGAAGCTTTCTTT.

V gene TRBV6-2 or TRBV6-3 combines with J gene TRBJ1-6, with D possibly matching TRBD1 (5 bases). Germline loops: CDR1 MNHEY, CDR2 SVGEGT. Deletions cut 2 bases from V and 7 bases from J, with 12 bases between. This CDR3 spans 15 amino acids. CDR3 sequence reads: CASSYVDSMNSPLHF. The DNA of the CDR3 is TGTGCCAGCAGTTACGTCGACAGTATGAATTCACCCCTCCACTTT.

The chain combines TRBV2 with TRBJ1-3, with 7 bases matching TRBD1. CDR1 is SNHLY and CDR2 is FYNNEI in the germline V gene. J gave up 2 bases and V 6 bases, and 10 bases lay outside the gene matches. The CDR3 has 16 residues. The CDR3 protein is CASSVGAGTAGNTIYF. The CDR3 nucleotides read TGTGCCAGCAGCGTCGGGGCCGGGACAGCTGGAAACACCATATATTTT.

The chain recombines TRBV5-6 with TRBJ2-7; 7 nucleotides agree with TRBD1. This CDR3 spans 15 amino acids. CDR1 SGHDT and CDR2 YYEEEE come from the germline V gene. The V segment lost 4 bases and the J segment 3 bases; nucleotides outside the gene matches: 10. CDR3 sequence reads: CASSPGTGADYEQYF. The CDR3 DNA is TGTGCCAGCAGCCCTGGTACAGGGGCCGACTACGAGCAGTACTTC.

The gene calls are TRBV18 and TRBJ1-3; the D is unclear. Trimming removed 5 bases at V and 0 bases at J, with 11 bases between. The CDR3 contains 15 residues. Germline V gives CDR1 KGHSH, CDR2 LQKENI. CDR3 nucleotides: TGTGCCAGCTCAAGAGGTCCGTCCTCTGGAAACACCATATATTTT. This translates into CASSRGPSSGNTIYF.

This clone has a handful of counts. The rearrangement uses TRBV5-6 and TRBJ1-1, with 8 bases identical to TRBD1. The CDR3 sequence is 14 residues long. V lost 6 bases, J lost 4 bases, and 8 bases stayed unmatched. Germline assignment: CDR1 SGHDT and CDR2 YYEEEE. The CDR3 protein is CASNSQGGATEAFF. The CDR3 DNA reads as TGTGCCAGCAACTCACAGGGGGGCGCCACTGAAGCTTTCTTT.

The rearrangement joins TRBV29-1 to TRBJ2-5; 8 bases are a match to TRBD2. Germline loops: CDR1 SQVTM, CDR2 ANQGSEA. CDR3 length: 14 amino acids. The trim removed 3 bases at V and 4 bases at J, leaving 7 bases unmatched. This CDR3 reads CSVENRGGIETQYF. In DNA, the CDR3 is TGCAGCGTTGAGAATCGGGGGGGCATAGAGACCCAGTACTTC.

CDR3 sequence: CASRDAGERGYGYTF. In DNA, the CDR3 is TGTGCCAGCAGGGACGCAGGGGAAAGGGGCTATGGCTACACCTTC. The chain uses TRBV9 and TRBJ1-2; TRBD1 is a possible D gene (6 bases). Per the germline V gene, CDR1 is SGDLS and CDR2 is YYNGEE. V was clipped by 5 bases and J by 4 bases, with 18 bases between them. This CDR3 spans 15 amino acids. The entire variable domain, with the rest obtained from reference TRBV9 and TRBJ1-2, is as follows: DSGVTQTPKHLITATGQRVTLRCSPRSGDLSVYWYQQSLDQGLQFLIQYYNGEERAKGNILERFSAQQFPDLHSELNLSSLELGDSALYFCASRDAGERGYGYTFGSGTRLTVV.

The gene calls are TRBV5-1 and TRBJ1-4; 9 bases are a match to TRBD1. V was clipped by 3 bases and J by 5 bases; unmatched bases: 5. The CDR3 extends over 15 amino acids. Germline V gene data show CDR1 as SGHRS and CDR2 as YFSETQ. The CDR3 DNA sequence: TGCGCCAGCAGCTGGGACAGGGTGGAAAATGAAAAACTGTTTTTT. This codes for CASSWDRVENEKLFF.

The chain couples TRBV5-4 to TRBJ1-6; 7 bases agree with TRBD1. CDR3 length equals 14 residues. CDR1 is SGHNT and CDR2 is YYREEE in the germline V gene (reference sequence). J gave up 13 bases and V 4 bases, and 11 bases lay outside the gene matches. Here the CDR3 DNA reads TGTGCCAGCAGCCTGCCGGGACAGCCGTTTCCCCTCCACTTT. This gives the protein CASSLPGQPFPLHF. Full variable domain (remainder filled in from reference TRBV5-4 and TRBJ1-6): ETGVTQSPTHLIKTRGQQVTLRCSSQSGHNTVSWYQQALGQGPQFIFQYYREEENGRGNFPPRFSGLQFPNYSSELNVNALELDDSALYLCASSLPGQPFPLHFGNGTRLTVT.

The V call is TRBV7-9, the J call TRBJ1-5, with D uncertain. CDR3 length equals 16 residues. Germline V gene data show CDR1 as SEHNR and CDR2 as FQNEAQ (reference sequence). The V and J ends lost 1 base and 0 bases respectively, with 10 bases between them. The chain's CDR3 is CASSLEAGVSNQPQHF. For the CDR3, the DNA is TGTGCCAGCAGCTTAGAGGCCGGAGTTAGCAATCAGCCCCAGCATTTT.

The gene calls are TRBV27 and TRBJ2-5; D might be TRBD2 (6 bases). Trimming removed 10 bases from V and 3 bases from J, with 21 bases in between. This CDR3 spans 15 amino acids. Per germline, CDR1 MNHEY and CDR2 SMNVEV (reference sequence). The CDR3 loop is CATVPTREEEETQYF. The DNA of the CDR3 is TGTGCCACCGTCCCGACTAGGGAGGAGGAAGAGACCCAGTACTTC.

V gene TRBV18 combines with J gene TRBJ1-5, with D uncertain. This CDR3 contains 15 residues. V lost 2 bases and J 6 bases, leaving 14 bases between the germline ends. The germline V gene encodes CDR1 KGHSH and CDR2 LQKENI. The CDR3 here is CASSPSRVVSQPQHF. The CDR3 DNA reads TGTGCCAGCTCACCATCGAGGGTGGTGAGTCAGCCCCAGCATTTT.

The chain carries TRBV5-3 and TRBJ1-2, with TRBD1 matching over 9 bases. TRBV5-3 counts as an open reading frame of uncertain function. The J segment lost 3 bases and the V segment lost 5 bases, leaving 8 bases of the junction unmatched. There are 15 residues in the CDR3. CDR3 bases: TGTGCCAGAAGTCGACAGGGGGGCTGGGACTATGGCTACACCTTC. It yields the protein CARSRQGGWDYGYTF.